Shown below are 21 T cell receptor beta chains from a single sample sequenced in a study of T cells in Graves' hyperthyroidism and ophthalmopathy. Template material for amplifying TCR beta CDR3 regions consisted of RNA transcripts. The HTBI primer set was used in a first-round RT-PCR of the TCR CDR3. One entry per CDR3 protein results from TCRdb running MiXCR on the multiplex PCR reads. The table lists more than 300,000 distinct CDR3 sequences, roughly 13% of them singletons, with around 24% in the top ten. Sequencing was performed on blood. The receptors here all came from a woman aged 25 to 45 with Graves' hyperthyroidism.

This clonotype was found many times. V and J are TRBV12-3 or TRBV12-4 and TRBJ2-7; 7 bases fit TRBD2. The CDR3 is 14 residues long. The junction had 5 bases not matched to a gene; V was cut back by 3 bases and J by 3 bases. CDR3 DNA: TGTGCCAGCAGTTTGGCTGGGGGGGGCTACGAGCAGTACTTC. It yields the protein CASSLAGGGYEQYF.

This clonotype has just a few counts. This chain connects TRBV11-2 to TRBJ2-2, with a weak D call TRBD1 (6 bases). The germline V gene encodes CDR1 SGHAT and CDR2 FQNNGV. Trimming left V 5 bases short and J 0 bases short, with 10 bases between. There are 15 residues in the CDR3. The CDR3 spells CASSGRTANTGELFF. CDR3 nucleotides: TGTGCCAGCAGCGGACGGACAGCGAACACCGGGGAGCTGTTTTTT. The full variable domain, completed using reference TRBV11-2 and TRBJ2-2, is EAGVAQSPRYKIIEKRQSVAFWCNPISGHATLYWYQQILGQGPKLLIQFQNNGVVDDSQLPKDRFSAERLKGVDSTLKIQPAKLEDSAVYLCASSGRTANTGELFFGEGSRLTVL.

Remarks on this clonotype: A much larger clonotype is one base distant, so this may be a read error. The V gene is TRBV6-1, the J gene TRBJ2-3; 8 nucleotides line up with TRBD2. The CDR3 has 15 amino acids. Germline CDR1 MNHNS, CDR2 SASEGT. This CDR3 is CGSTESGSGTDTQYF. The CDR3 DNA follows: TGTGGCAGTACAGAGAGCGGGAGCGGTACAGATACGCAGTATTTT.

This clonotype was detected only a few times. The V gene is TRBV7-2, the J gene TRBJ2-5; D perhaps matches TRBD2 (5 bases). The V and J ends lost 5 bases and 5 bases respectively, with 18 bases between them. Germline V lookup: CDR1 SGHTA, CDR2 FQGNSA. This CDR3 has 15 amino acids. CDR3 in DNA: TGTGCCAGCAGCAACCCTGGACTGATGGGTGAGACCCAGTACTTC. It specifies CASSNPGLMGETQYF.

The rearrangement links TRBV6-5 to TRBJ1-1; TRBD1 is a possible D gene (6 bases). The CDR3 runs 17 residues. Trimming took 0 bases from V and 0 from J, leaving 14 bases between them. CDR1 MNHEY and CDR2 SVGAGI come from the germline V gene. The CDR3 coding sequence is TGTGCCAGCAGTTACTCGAACAGGGACTGGATGAACACTGAAGCTTTCTTT. Its translation is CASSYSNRDWMNTEAFF.

This clonotype was seen a few times. The genes are TRBV6-6 and TRBJ2-2; no clear D gene. The germline CDR1 and CDR2 sequences are MNHNY and SVGAGI (reference sequence). V shed 2 bases and J shed 4 bases, with 8 bases lying between them. The CDR3 spans 14 residues. This CDR3 is CASSYGTATGELFF. The CDR3 DNA reads TGTGCCAGCAGTTACGGAACAGCCACCGGGGAGCTGTTTTTT.

This clonotype appeared many times. CDR3 residues: CASTSRQGGTEAFF. DNA of the CDR3: TGTGCCAGCACGTCACGACAGGGGGGGACTGAAGCTTTCTTT. V is TRBV6-2 or TRBV6-3 and J is TRBJ1-1; 9 nucleotides match TRBD1. V shed 7 bases and J 5 bases; nucleotides not matched to a gene: 8. The CDR3 loop spans 14 amino acids. Germline loops: CDR1 MNHEY, CDR2 SVGEGT.

This clonotype has a count of ten or more. The rearrangement joins TRBV28 to TRBJ2-1; D not resolved. V lost 4 bases and J 0 bases, leaving 13 bases between the germline ends. Germline values: CDR1 MDHEN, CDR2 SYDVKM. CDR3 size: 16 residues. In DNA, the CDR3 is TGTGCCAGCAGTTCTCAGGTCCCAAGCTCCTACAATGAGCAGTTCTTC. As protein: CASSSQVPSSYNEQFF.

This clonotype was picked up a small number of times. The chain couples TRBV5-1 to TRBJ2-2; perhaps TRBD1 as D (6 bases). The CDR3 covers 16 residues. Between the trimmed V and J ends, which lost 2 bases and 5 bases, there was a span of 16 bases. CDR1 is SGHRS and CDR2 is YFSETQ in the germline V gene. The CDR3 protein is CASSFRTGTTTGELFF. CDR3 DNA: TGCGCCAGCAGCTTCCGGACGGGGACAACGACCGGGGAGCTGTTTTTT.

This clonotype was observed at least ten times. The V call is TRBV2, the J call TRBJ2-1; 10 bases are a match to TRBD2. Per germline, CDR1 SNHLY and CDR2 FYNNEI. Unmatched junction bases numbered 10, after V lost 11 bases and J lost 12 bases. The CDR3 covers 12 residues. The CDR3 bases are TGTGCCGAAGGCCAGCGGGAGGGTAGGCAGTTCTTC. Amino acids: CAEGQREGRQFF.

This clonotype was recorded many times. The genes are TRBV6-2 or TRBV6-3 and TRBJ2-1; 10 bases match TRBD2. This CDR3 region has 14 residues. V shed 2 bases and J 8 bases; nucleotides not matched to a gene: 3. CDR1 is MNHEY and CDR2 is SVGEGT in the germline V gene. CDR3 amino acids: CASSYASGSDEQFF. CDR3 DNA: TGTGCCAGCAGTTACGCTAGCGGGAGCGATGAGCAGTTCTTC.

Comment on this clonotype: A read error is possible here, since a much larger clone lies one base away. The rearrangement links TRBV28 to TRBJ1-2; tentative D call: TRBD1 (5 bases). In germline, CDR1 is MDHEN, CDR2 SYDVKM. The CDR3 runs to 15 residues. Here the CDR3 reads CASGFVQGLTDGYTF. CDR3 nucleotides: TGTGCCAGCGGTTTCGTGCAGGGTCTTACCGATGGCTACACCTTC.

This clonotype was seen more than once but under ten times. This may stem from a read error, because a much larger clone lies one nucleotide away. This sequence joins TRBV6-1 and TRBJ2-7; 7 bases map to TRBD1. The germline gives CDR1 MNHNS, CDR2 SASEGT. V dropped 5 bases and J dropped 0; count of bases not matched to a gene: 4. The CDR3 spans 14 residues. CDR3 region: CASSPQGDSYEQYF. CDR3 DNA: TGTGCCAGCAGTCCTCAGGGGGACTCCTACGAGCAGTACTTC.

This clonotype has only a few counts. V gene TRBV13 combines with J gene TRBJ2-3; no firm D call. Germline lookup yields CDR1 PRHDT and CDR2 FYEKMQ (reference sequence). The CDR3 consists of 10 residues. Trimming took 7 bases from V and 2 from J, leaving 1 base between them. CDR3 bases: TGTGCCAGCAACACAGATACGCAGTATTTT. This gives the protein CASNTDTQYF.

This clonotype was seen ten or more times. CDR3 sequence: CASSPGQKTEAFF. The DNA of the CDR3 is TGTGCCAGCAGCCCTGGACAGAAGACTGAAGCTTTCTTT. This rearrangement joins TRBV12-3 or TRBV12-4 to TRBJ1-1; possibly TRBD1 for D (6 bases). Trimming stripped 6 bases from V and 5 bases from J, with 13 bases between. The CDR3 loop spans 13 amino acids.

The chain uses TRBV27 and TRBJ1-5; D perhaps matches TRBD1 (5 bases). The CDR3 is 15 residues long. With 4 bases removed from V and 1 base from J, the gap between germline ends came to 11 bases. In germline, CDR1 is MNHEY, CDR2 SMNVEV (reference sequence). Written as DNA, the CDR3 is TGTGCCAGCAGTTCTCAGCGGGACAGCAATCAGCCCCAGCATTTT. Its translation: CASSSQRDSNQPQHF.

The J gene is TRBJ2-3, the V gene TRBV24-1, with 9 bases that match TRBD2. The CDR3 covers 14 residues. CDR1 KGHDR and CDR2 SFDVKD come from the germline V gene. The ends lost 10 bases at V and 8 bases at J; junction bases unmatched: 12. CDR3 nucleotide sequence: TGTGCCACTCAAGCGGGAGGAGTGGCCCTTACGCAGTATTTT. Its translation is CATQAGGVALTQYF.

This clonotype was seen a handful of times. V usage is TRBV18 and J usage is TRBJ2-7; D not resolved. CDR1 KGHSH and CDR2 LQKENI come from the germline V gene. V gave up 3 bases and J gave up 7 bases, with 10 bases separating them. The CDR3 is 12 residues long. The CDR3 sequence: CASSPWDREQYF. The CDR3 region has the DNA TGTGCCAGCTCACCGTGGGATAGAGAGCAGTACTTC.

The chain combines TRBV9 with TRBJ1-3; no clear D. Trimming removed 3 bases at V and 5 bases at J, with 18 bases between. The CDR3 runs to 16 residues. CDR1 and CDR2 from the germline V gene are SGDLS and YYNGEE. CDR3 amino acids: CASSAPPGPSRNTIYF. CDR3 coding DNA: TGTGCCAGCAGCGCCCCTCCGGGCCCTTCCAGAAACACCATATATTTT.

This clonotype occurred many times. This chain uses TRBV7-9 with TRBJ2-1; maybe TRBD2 (5 bases). The V end lost 3 bases, the J end lost 4 bases, and 10 bases lay between the germline ends. CDR1 and CDR2 (germline): SEHNR, FQNEAQ (reference sequence). The CDR3 runs to 14 residues. The CDR3 region is CASSLDSVYNEQFF. The CDR3 DNA is TGTGCCAGCAGCTTGGACTCCGTATACAATGAGCAGTTCTTC.

Only one count was recorded for this clonotype. The J gene is TRBJ1-5, the V gene TRBV10-1; the D gene is possibly TRBD1 (5 bases). V was shortened by 0 bases and J by 6 bases, with 9 bases between the two germline ends. Per germline, CDR1 WNHNN and CDR2 SYGVQD (reference sequence). The CDR3 length is 14 residues. The CDR3: CASSESLGGQPQHF. In nucleotides, the CDR3 is TGCGCCAGCAGTGAGTCGTTGGGGGGTCAGCCCCAGCATTTT.